These 25 T cell receptor gamma chains were all obtained from the same sample, sequenced in a study of Vδ1+ human thymocytes. Whole-study results and caveats: Thymic TRG and TRD repertoires appeared highly polyclonal.

RNA was extracted from the cells and then reverse transcribed. The CDR3 regions were amplified by multiplex PCR from V-gene primers to a constant-region primer. TCRdb redid clone calling on the multiplex PCR reads using CATT. The top ten hold 1.5% to 2% of the sample, which has 20,000 to 25,000 gamma-chain clones, roughly an eighth seen once. These TCRs' antigens remain unknown. Material: Vdelta1+ gamma-delta thymocytes from the thymus. Subset denoted: FACS-sorted CD3+ TCRalphabeta- TCRVdelta1+ TCRVdelta2- thymocytes. These receptors were taken from a child younger than two who had congenital heart surgery.

This clone has only a few counts. The chain couples TRGV2 to TRGJ1 or TRGJ2. Germline V gives CDR1 EGSNGY, CDR2 YDSYNSKV. The length of the CDR3 is 11 residues. V was clipped by 1 base and J by 15 bases; unmatched bases: 9. The CDR3 reads CATWDGLGLLF. The CDR3, as DNA: TGTGCCACCTGGGACGGTCTGGGGCTACTCTTT.

This clone has more than one count but fewer than ten. At one end the junction does not follow the germline gene, possibly because of a read error. This chain joins TRGV8 and TRGJP2. The CDR3 has 12 amino acids. CDR1 is VENAVY, CDR2 YDSYNSRV, per germline. The CDR3 DNA reads as TGTGCCACCTGGAATAGTGATTGGATCAGGACGTTT. Protein: CATWNSDWIRTF.

Worth noting for this clone: A far larger clone is one base from this, pointing to a likely read error. J is TRGJ1 or TRGJ2 and V is TRGV2. The CDR3 length is 12 residues. Germline assignment: CDR1 EGSNGY and CDR2 YDSYNSKV. The CDR3 protein is CATRDGYYKKLF. DNA for the CDR3: TGTGCCACCCGGGACGGTTATTATAAGAAACTCTTT.

This chain joins TRGV4 and TRGJ1 or TRGJ2. J was trimmed by 3 bases and V by 6 bases; bases with no gene match: 8. The CDR3 runs to 13 residues. In germline, CDR1 is EGSTGY, CDR2 YDSYTSSV. The CDR3 sequence: CATWSQGYYKKLF. CDR3 DNA: TGTGCCACCTGGAGTCAGGGTTATTATAAGAAACTCTTT.

This chain joins TRGV5 and TRGJ1 or TRGJ2. CDR3 length: 13 residues. Germline assignment: CDR1 VINAFY and CDR2 YDVSNSKD. The V gene end was trimmed by 0 bases and the J gene end by 6 bases; junction bases not matched to a gene: 5. In DNA, the CDR3 is TGTGCCACCTGGGACAGGCACAGTTATAAGAAACTCTTT. It is translated as CATWDRHSYKKLF.

The chain has TRGV4 and TRGJ1 or TRGJ2. V gave up 4 bases and J gave up 2 bases; unmatched junction bases: 14. Germline loops: CDR1 EGSTGY, CDR2 YDSYTSSV. The CDR3 spans 16 residues. CDR3 sequence: CATWEGLSYHYYKKLF. The CDR3 nucleotides read TGTGCCACCTGGGAGGGCCTCTCATACCATTATTATAAGAAACTCTTT.

This clone was seen a handful of times. J is TRGJP2 and V is TRGV3. Germline CDR1 VTNTFY, CDR2 YDVSTARD (reference sequence). V trimming: 0 bases; J trimming: 7 bases; junction bases outside the gene matches: 8. The CDR3 contains 15 residues. The chain's CDR3 is CATWDRPRFDWIKTF. The CDR3 DNA reads as TGTGCCACCTGGGACAGGCCGAGATTTGATTGGATCAAGACGTTT.

This chain uses TRGV8 with TRGJP2. After removal of 5 bases from V and 1 base from J, the junction contained 4 bases not matched to a gene. Looked up from germline, CDR1 is VENAVY and CDR2 is YDSYNSRV. This CDR3 has 14 amino acids. CDR3 region: CATWGPSSDWIKTF. For the CDR3, the DNA is TGTGCCACCTGGGGCCCTAGTAGTGATTGGATCAAGACGTTT.

A few counts support this clone. The chain uses TRGV5 and TRGJ1 or TRGJ2. Looked up from germline, CDR1 is VINAFY and CDR2 is YDVSNSKD. J gave up 7 bases and V 1 base, and 13 bases lay outside the gene matches. This CDR3 is 15 amino acids long. CDR3 loop: CATWDSPRPSYKKLF. CDR3 nucleotides: TGTGCCACCTGGGACAGTCCCAGGCCGTCCTATAAGAAACTCTTT.

This clone was counted only a few times. The V gene is TRGV8, the J gene TRGJP2. CDR1 VENAVY and CDR2 YDSYNSRV come from the germline V gene. The CDR3 sequence is 15 residues long. With V trimmed by 3 bases and J by 6 bases, 10 bases remained unmatched. In nucleotides, the CDR3 is TGTGCCACCTGGGATGAACCAGGGGGTGATTGGATCAAGACGTTT. Amino acid sequence: CATWDEPGGDWIKTF.

This clone was seen more than once but under ten times. The chain employs TRGV5 and TRGJ1 or TRGJ2. The CDR3 consists of 16 residues. Germline CDR1 VINAFY, CDR2 YDVSNSKD. V was pared by 0 bases and J by 3 bases, with 11 bases of the junction left unmatched. CDR3 in amino acids: CATWDRPSQSYYKKLF. CDR3 nucleotide sequence: TGTGCCACCTGGGACAGGCCGAGCCAATCTTATTATAAGAAACTCTTT.

About this clone itself: The junction and the germline gene differ at one end; a read error may be behind it. In the same sample, other DNA sequences code for this CDR3. V is TRGV5 and J is TRGJP. This CDR3 has 16 amino acids. Germline V CDR1 and CDR2: VINAFY, YDVSNSKD. This CDR3 is CATWDGPPWGKKIKVF. The CDR3 nucleotides are TGTGCCACCTGGGACGGACCCCCGTGGGGCAAAAAAATAAAGGTATTT.

V and J are TRGV3 and TRGJ1 or TRGJ2. The CDR3 contains 14 residues. With V trimmed by 3 bases and J by 10 bases, 15 bases remained unmatched. The germline CDR1 and CDR2 sequences are VTNTFY and YDVSTARD (reference sequence). The CDR3 DNA sequence: TGTGCCACCTGGGACCCCGAAGGGTATATCAAGAAACTCTTT. Protein product: CATWDPEGYIKKLF.

This clone has just a few counts. The chain carries TRGV3 and TRGJ1 or TRGJ2. The CDR3 runs 15 residues. J lost 0 bases, V lost 0 bases, and 5 bases had no gene match. Germline V gene data show CDR1 as VTNTFY and CDR2 as YDVSTARD (reference sequence). CDR3 coding DNA: TGTGCCACCTGGGACAGGCCCTTGAATTATTATAAGAAACTCTTT. The encoded protein is CATWDRPLNYYKKLF.

This clone was observed a handful of times. The V call is TRGV3, the J call TRGJ1 or TRGJ2. In germline, CDR1 is VTNTFY, CDR2 YDVSTARD (reference sequence). This CDR3 spans 14 amino acids. Unmatched junction bases numbered 7, after V lost 2 bases and J lost 3 bases. The CDR3 loop reads CATWDTYPYYKKLF. CDR3 nucleotide sequence: TGTGCCACCTGGGACACCTACCCTTATTATAAGAAACTCTTT.

This clone has more than one count but fewer than ten. The gene calls are TRGV8 and TRGJ1 or TRGJ2. V was pared by 5 bases and J by 2 bases, with 3 bases of the junction left unmatched. The V gene's germline CDR1 is VENAVY and CDR2 YDSYNSRV. This CDR3 comprises 12 residues. The CDR3 loop reads CATWAYYYKKLF. The DNA for the CDR3 is TGTGCCACCTGGGCATATTATTATAAGAAACTCTTT.

This clone has a handful of counts. The rearrangement joins TRGV4 to TRGJ1 or TRGJ2. Germline V gives CDR1 EGSTGY, CDR2 YDSYTSSV. CDR3 size: 12 residues. V dropped 5 bases and J dropped 5; count of bases not matched to a gene: 6. The CDR3: CATWVIDYKKLF. In nucleotides, the CDR3 is TGTGCCACCTGGGTCATTGATTATAAGAAACTCTTT.

This clone was found a few times. The V gene is TRGV8, the J gene TRGJ1 or TRGJ2. Per the germline V gene, CDR1 is VENAVY and CDR2 is YDSYNSRV. CDR3 length: 15 amino acids. Unmatched junction bases numbered 9, after V lost 4 bases and J lost 0 bases. CDR3 coding DNA: TGTGCCACCTGGGAGGGGCACTCGAATTATTATAAGAAACTCTTT. Translating it yields CATWEGHSNYYKKLF.

There are a few counts of this clone. The chain couples TRGV8 to TRGJ1 or TRGJ2. V shed 2 bases and J 2 bases; nucleotides not matched to a gene: 6. CDR1 and CDR2 (germline): VENAVY, YDSYNSRV. The CDR3 is made up of 14 amino acids. The CDR3 loop is CATWDNLDYYKKLF. CDR3 nucleotide sequence: TGTGCCACCTGGGATAATCTGGATTATTATAAGAAACTCTTT.

The V call is TRGV8, the J call TRGJP1. CDR3 length: 15 residues. V trimming: 1 base; J trimming: 3 bases; junction bases outside the gene matches: 5. CDR1 VENAVY and CDR2 YDSYNSRV come from the germline V gene. The CDR3 bases are TGTGCCACCTGGGATAGAAATCCCACTGGTTGGTTCAAGATATTT. Translation: CATWDRNPTGWFKIF.

This clone was counted between two and nine times. The chain joins TRGV4 to TRGJ1 or TRGJ2. This CDR3 comprises 14 residues. Per the germline V gene, CDR1 is EGSTGY and CDR2 is YDSYTSSV. V lost 5 bases to trimming and J lost 0 bases; unmatched junction nucleotides: 7. The CDR3 spells CATWGPKNYYKKLF. The CDR3 bases are TGTGCCACCTGGGGCCCCAAGAATTATTATAAGAAACTCTTT.

About this clone itself: The same CDR3 is also encoded by other DNA sequences in this sample. The chain couples TRGV5 to TRGJP2. V shed 0 bases, J shed 10 bases, and the junction held 5 bases outside the gene matches. CDR3 length: 13 residues. Germline values: CDR1 VINAFY, CDR2 YDVSNSKD. The CDR3 DNA follows: TGTGCCACCTGGGACAGGCCCGGTTGGATCAAGACGTTT. The encoded protein is CATWDRPGWIKTF.

In this sample, this clone is medium-sized. The rearrangement joins TRGV9 to TRGJ1 or TRGJ2. The CDR3 is 15 amino acids. From germline, CDR1 is GITISATS and CDR2 ISYDGTV (reference sequence). The ends lost 3 bases at V and 0 bases at J; junction bases unmatched: 8. In DNA, the CDR3 is TGTGCCTTGTGGGAGCCCCCACCGAATTATTATAAGAAACTCTTT. Amino acid sequence: CALWEPPPNYYKKLF.

The gene calls are TRGV4 and TRGJ1 or TRGJ2. CDR1 and CDR2 (germline): EGSTGY, YDSYTSSV. Losses at the gene ends were 6 bases for V and 5 bases for J; bases not matched to a gene: 13. The CDR3 extends over 14 amino acids. CDR3 loop: CATWNKFKNYKKLF. The CDR3 DNA reads as TGTGCCACCTGGAATAAGTTCAAAAATTATAAGAAACTCTTT.

The V and J genes are TRGV5 and TRGJP1. The CDR3 contains 11 residues. Per germline, CDR1 VINAFY and CDR2 YDVSNSKD. V shed 3 bases and J 11 bases; nucleotides not matched to a gene: 3. The CDR3 spells CATWDQWFKIF. As DNA, the CDR3 is TGTGCCACCTGGGACCAATGGTTCAAGATATTT.